This record concerns one T cell receptor (beta chain) sequence. The antigen is not known. This sample is part of a study of T cells expressing NK-cell markers. Study overall: Source material for TCR beta repertoires consisted of sorted CD3+CD56+NKG2C+, CD3+CD56+NKG2C- and CD3+CD56-NKG2C+ T cells. Among eight sequenced donors, seven carried HCMV seropositivity while one was seronegative. Study findings and constraints: The CD3+CD56-NKG2C+ fraction was also led by these clonotypes in a few donors.

The CDR3 totals 14 residues. Looked up from germline, CDR1 is DFQATT and CDR2 is SNEGSKA (reference sequence). Researchers built TCR beta cDNA using 5'RACE template switching with UMIs. TCRdb re-analyzed the 5' RACE reads; it lists each CDR3 protein once, without DNA. Its clone listing holds fewer than 550,000 distinct CDR3 sequences. This TCR was sampled from a woman between 50 and 59 years old in good health. Sequenced input: blood T cells: a sorted CD56 or NKG2C T cell subset, CD4+ or CD8+ T cells, or bulk PBMC T cells (not recorded which). The chain uses TRBV20-1 and TRBJ2-5; TCRdb designates TRBD1, a call that cannot be tested without DNA. The CDR3 region is CSAQRDRRGETQYF.